The sequence of this T cell receptor beta chain was determined in a study of CD8 T cells in Susac syndrome. V shed 5 bases and J 1 base; nucleotides not matched to a gene: 4. The germline V gene encodes CDR1 LGHDT and CDR2 YNNKEL (reference sequence). The CDR3 extends over 15 amino acids. Random hexamers were used to reverse transcribe an amount of roughly 0.45 to 1 ug RNA. A single record per CDR3 protein comes from TCRdb applying MiXCR to the immunoSEQ multiplex PCR reads. The repertoire holds approximately 150,000 distinct CDR3 sequences, about 95% seen once, with about 0.11% in the top ten. This sequence joins TRBV3-1 and TRBJ1-1; 10 nucleotides line up with TRBD1. Source material: CD4+ T cells from PBMCs. The sequence came from a human donor with multiple sclerosis. The DNA for the CDR3 is TGTGCCAGCAGCTCGCGGACAGGGGGGAACACTGAAGCTTTCTTT. Its protein product is CASSSRTGGNTEAFF.